This T cell receptor beta chain appears in the sequencing data of a study of CD8+CD57+ T cells in acquired aplastic anemia (dated by TCRdb to the late 2010s). About the investigation overall: On average, sorted CD4+ and CD8+ cells yielded around 3.5 ug of extracted DNA, with a range of 0.2 to 27.4 ug. CD8+CD57+ expansion was defined as frequency above the mean frequency observed in healthy subjects.

What the authors observed across the whole study: Although 25 to 30 CD8+ CDR3 sequences were shared by patients and controls, these sequences appeared highly expressed in patients and within the immunodominant clones of patients. Between patients and healthy controls, no significant difference in CD8+ Simpson's diversity was found (P=0.060).

Expansion of CD8+CD57+ cells had been shown by flow cytometry in the patients chosen for sequencing. Every patient had severe acquired aplastic anemia, diagnosed using the International Study of Aplastic Anemia and Agranulocytosis and Camitta criteria. No patient had received any therapy when blood was sampled. TCR repertoires of sorted CD4+ and CD8+ blood T cells from severe aplastic anemia patients and healthy subjects were deep-sequenced in the study. Patients were enrolled under clinicaltrials.gov protocols 00001620, 01623167, 00001397, 00071045, 00081523 and 00961064 in the USA. Ficoll-Paque density gradient centrifugation was used to isolate peripheral blood mononuclear cells. Before DNA extraction, CD4+ and CD8+ T cells were sorted by FACS or by magnetic beads. Regarding this clonotype: This receptor's antigen is unknown. Per-nucleotide qualities are absent, and no much larger clonotype sits a single base away.

TCR beta VDJ combination and CDR3 sequence profiling used genomic DNA as the template. An Illumina HiSeq 2000 was used for TCR repertoire sequencing. Regarding the original processing steps: TRBV/TRBJ rearrangement plots, CDR3 size and DJ length profiles, and Simpson's diversity index were used to assess repertoires. The most abundant DNA sequence in the deep sequencing data was defined as the immunodominant clone. CDR3 amino acid sequences were screened for sharing across subjects and were compared with published repertoires and the VDJdb database. The raw public reads went through TCRdb reprocessing: fastp at Q25, MiXCR clone calling, in-frame beta chains kept. Merged by CDR3 protein, the rows form single entries marked with the most common genes and DNA. The V and J calls follow TCRdb's processing rather than the paper's. The sample yields some 170,000 distinct CDR3 sequences; about 45% were counted once. In total, the top ten clones hold over 0.95% of the sample.

V loses 9 bases of germline sequence and J loses 7 bases, and the interval between the two ends is 13 bases. From the cysteine up to the phenylalanine, the CDR3 has a length of 12 residues. The sequence is cut down to CDR3 DNA, 36 bases in frame from base 1. According to the germline V gene (reference sequence), CDR1 reads LNHDA and CDR2 reads SQIVND. This sequence originates from a human donor with aplastic anemia. Sequencing was performed on sorted CD4+, CD8+, or CD8+CD57+ T cells (not recorded which) from PBMCs. The receptor chain draws on TRBV19 and TRBJ2-1, with no reliable assignment of the D segment. The nucleotide sequence is given as TGTGCCAGCGGACGTAACCAGAATGAGCAGTTCTTC. Its amino acids are CASGRNQNEQFF.